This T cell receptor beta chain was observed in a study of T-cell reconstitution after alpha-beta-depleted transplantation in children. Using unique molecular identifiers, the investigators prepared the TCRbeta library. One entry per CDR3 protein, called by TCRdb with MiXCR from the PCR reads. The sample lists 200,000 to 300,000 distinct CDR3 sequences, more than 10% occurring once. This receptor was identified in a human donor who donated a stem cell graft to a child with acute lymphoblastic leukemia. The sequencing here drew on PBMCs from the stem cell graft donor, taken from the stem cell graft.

The CDR3 is CASSHLRESSYNEQFF. In nucleotides, the CDR3 is TGTGCCAGCAGCCATCTGAGGGAGAGCTCCTACAATGAGCAGTTCTTC. V gene TRBV14 combines with J gene TRBJ2-1; tentative D call: TRBD2 (5 bases). Deletions cut 3 bases from V and 0 bases from J, with 12 bases between. CDR1 and CDR2 from the germline V gene are SGHDN and FVKESK. CDR3 length equals 16 residues. The full variable domain, with the rest looked up from reference TRBV14 and TRBJ2-1, is EAGVTQFPSHSVIEKGQTVTLRCDPISGHDNLYWYRRVMGKEIKFLLHFVKESKQDESGMPNNRFLAERTGGTYSTLKVQPAELEDSGVYFCASSHLRESSYNEQFFGPGTRLTVL.